This T cell receptor (beta chain) was recovered during a study of T cell responses to AZD1222 COVID-19 vaccine. The CDR3 is 15 residues long. Trimming cost V 0 bases and J 14 bases, with 21 bases left between them. Germline-derived CDR1 and CDR2 are MGHRA and YSYEKL. Measured with immunoSEQ multiplex PCR; TCRdb has only the in-frame clones, and not every one. The data hold about 61,000 clones, with around 85% observed a single time. This sequence originates from an adult who received the AZD1222 COVID-19 vaccine. This sample comprised peripheral blood, obtained 28 days after the second AZD1222 dose. The chain employs TRBV4-1 and TRBJ2-3, with D possibly matching TRBD1 (6 bases). Here the CDR3 reads CASSQDHDLERGRYF. The CDR3, as DNA: TGCGCCAGCAGCCAAGATCACGATCTAGAGAGGGGGAGGTATTTT.